This passage covers 9 T cell receptor beta chains from one sample sequenced in a study of early stage breast cancer tumors. Here immunoSEQ multiplex PCR was the method, and the copy in TCRdb shows in-frame clones only, minus some. This table has approximately 10,000 clones, about two thirds appearing once. Sequencing input: breast tumor tissue. The source of these receptors is a person aged 40 to 49 with breast cancer.

The chain employs TRBV7-2 and TRBJ1-1; TRBD1 is a possible D gene (6 bases). Germline V lookup: CDR1 SGHTA, CDR2 FQGNSA. Trimming took off 2 bases at V and 1 base at J, with 11 bases between the two ends. This CDR3 contains 15 residues. The CDR3 region is CASSLLQGWNTEAFF. As DNA, the CDR3 is TGTGCCAGCAGCTTATTGCAGGGGTGGAACACTGAAGCTTTCTTT.

The chain carries TRBV10-2 and TRBJ1-3; 9 bases are shared with TRBD1. The CDR3 covers 17 residues. CDR1 is WSHSY, CDR2 SAAADI, per germline. After removal of 8 bases from V and 0 bases from J, the junction contained 11 bases not matched to a gene. The CDR3 DNA sequence: TGCGCCAGCGCAGGGACAGGGAACTGGCTCTCTGGAAACACCATATATTTT. This gives the protein CASAGTGNWLSGNTIYF.

The chain combines TRBV4-2 with TRBJ1-4; a weak D match, TRBD1 (6 bases). V lost 1 base and J 7 bases, leaving 28 bases between the germline ends. This CDR3 is 20 amino acids long. Germline values: CDR1 LGHNA, CDR2 YNFKEQ. The CDR3 DNA reads as TGTGCCAGCAGCCAAGCCCCTCAACAGGGAGGGGGGTCCGCTCCTGAAAAACTGTTTTTT. This codes for CASSQAPQQGGGSAPEKLFF.

By sample share, this clone is medium-sized. V gene TRBV19 combines with J gene TRBJ2-7, with TRBD1 identical over 9 bases. J gave up 5 bases and V 1 base, and 6 bases lay outside the gene matches. The CDR3 is 15 amino acids. Germline V CDR1 and CDR2: LNHDA, SQIVND (reference sequence). The CDR3: CASSIGTGEINEQYF. For the CDR3, the DNA is TGTGCCAGTAGTATAGGGACAGGGGAGATCAACGAGCAGTACTTC.

The chain couples TRBV6-6 to TRBJ2-3; 7 bases are shared with TRBD1. Trimming at V came to 10 bases and at J to 4 bases, leaving 11 bases not matched to a gene. This CDR3 contains 14 residues. Germline CDR1 reads MNHNY; CDR2 reads SVGAGI (reference sequence). The CDR3 DNA reads TGTGCCACCTTCCTGAGGGACAGCGCAGATACGCAGTATTTT. This codes for CATFLRDSADTQYF.

The V call is TRBV7-2, the J call TRBJ2-2, with 7 bases that match TRBD2. CDR1 and CDR2 (germline): SGHTA, FQGNSA. The length of the CDR3 is 15 residues. V trimming: 5 bases; J trimming: 5 bases; junction bases outside the gene matches: 8. Written as DNA, the CDR3 is TGTGCCAGCAGCCTGGGGGGGTTCAGGACCGGGGAGCTGTTTTTT. It yields the protein CASSLGGFRTGELFF. The whole variable domain, filled in from reference TRBV7-2 and TRBJ2-2, reads GAGVSQSPSNKVTEKGKDVELRCDPISGHTALYWYRQSLGQGLEFLIYFQGNSAPDKSGLPSDRFSAERTGGSVSTLTIQRTQQEDSAVYLCASSLGGFRTGELFFGEGSRLTVL.

The table lists this clone with a few counts. The chain has TRBV30 and TRBJ2-3; D is perhaps TRBD2 (5 bases). Germline lookup yields CDR1 GTSNPN and CDR2 SVGIG (reference sequence). The CDR3 extends over 13 amino acids. V lost 0 bases and J 3 bases, leaving 7 bases between the germline ends. CDR3 in DNA: TGTGCCTGGAGTGTAGGAGGAACAGATACGCAGTATTTT. Translating gives CAWSVGGTDTQYF.

In this sample, this clone turned up once. CDR3 residues: CASSFQVAADTQYF. The CDR3 nucleotides read TGTGCCAGCAGTTTCCAAGTTGCGGCAGATACGCAGTATTTT. The J gene is TRBJ2-3, the V gene TRBV27; D not resolved. Germline loops: CDR1 MNHEY, CDR2 SMNVEV (reference sequence). This CDR3 is built from 14 residues. V was cut by 3 bases and J by 4 bases, with 11 bases left in between.

The chain uses TRBV2 and TRBJ2-5; 9 bases line up with TRBD1. This CDR3 spans 13 amino acids. Germline V gene data show CDR1 as SNHLY and CDR2 as FYNNEI. The J segment lost 5 bases and the V segment lost 6 bases, leaving 4 bases of the junction unmatched. CDR3 sequence: CASRRDRGETQYF. The CDR3 nucleotides read TGTGCCAGCAGACGAGACAGGGGGGAGACCCAGTACTTC.